The 30 T cell receptor beta chains given below trace back to one sample, sequenced in a study of blood T cell repertoires in COVID-19. Assay: immunoSEQ multiplex PCR; the TCRdb copy retains only in-frame clones and omits some. The table lists some 44,000 clones, approximately 92% of them singletons. The sample consisted of peripheral blood. These receptors all stem from a human donor in a cohort sampled during active COVID-19.

The chain recombines TRBV5-1 with TRBJ2-2, with TRBD1 as a possible D gene (5 bases). The CDR3 has 13 amino acids. Between the trimmed V and J ends, which lost 2 bases and 6 bases, there was a span of 8 bases. Germline lookup yields CDR1 SGHRS and CDR2 YFSETQ. DNA of the CDR3: TGCGCCAGCAGCTTCGCACAGGCCGGGGAGCTGTTTTTT. Translation: CASSFAQAGELFF.

The CDR3 DNA sequence: TGTGCCAGCAGCCTCAGCGGGACAGGGGAGACCCAGTACTTC. It is translated as CASSLSGTGETQYF. The chain joins TRBV5-6 to TRBJ2-5; 9 bases map to TRBD1. V lost 4 bases and J lost 5; bases outside the gene matches: 6. Germline V gives CDR1 SGHDT, CDR2 YYEEEE. CDR3 length: 14 residues.

The chain carries TRBV3-1 (or the pseudogene TRBV3-2) and TRBJ2-7; no clear D gene. The V end lost 1 base, the J end lost 9 bases, and 7 bases lay between the germline ends. Germline CDR1 is LGHDT and CDR2 is YNNKEL (reference sequence). The CDR3 is made up of 11 amino acids. The CDR3 DNA reads TGTGCCAGCAGCCAAGGAGTAAGGCAGTACTTC. It translates to CASSQGVRQYF.

The CDR3 here is CASSEGQSTGELFF. CDR3 in DNA: TGTGCCAGCAGTGAGGGACAGTCCACCGGGGAGCTGTTTTTT. The V call is TRBV2, the J call TRBJ2-2; 7 positions match TRBD1. The J segment lost 4 bases and the V segment lost 3 bases, leaving 2 bases of the junction unmatched. CDR1 is SNHLY, CDR2 FYNNEI, per germline. The CDR3 length is 14 residues.

This clone came up once. This chain uses TRBV5-4 with TRBJ2-7; TRBD1 matches at 8 bases. Germline assignment: CDR1 SGHNT and CDR2 YYREEE (reference sequence). V was pared by 0 bases and J by 0 bases, with 2 bases of the junction left unmatched. The CDR3 consists of 15 residues. The CDR3 DNA sequence: TGTGCCAGCAGCTTGGGGACAGGGCACTCCTACGAGCAGTACTTC. This codes for CASSLGTGHSYEQYF.

The chain couples TRBV30 to TRBJ1-6; perhaps TRBD1 as D (6 bases). V dropped 4 bases and J dropped 0 bases, with 25 bases sitting between them. This CDR3 is built from 20 residues. The germline V gene encodes CDR1 GTSNPN and CDR2 SVGIG (reference sequence). The chain's CDR3 is CAWNDRTHQGSVSYNSPLHF. The CDR3 bases are TGTGCCTGGAACGACCGGACACACCAGGGGTCGGTCTCCTATAATTCACCCCTCCACTTT. The entire variable domain, with the rest obtained from reference TRBV30 and TRBJ1-6, is as follows: SQTIHQWPATLVQPVGSPLSLECTVEGTSNPNLYWYRQAAGRGLQLLFYSVGIGQISSEVPQNLSASRPQDRQFILSSKKLLLSDSGFYLCAWNDRTHQGSVSYNSPLHFGNGTRLTVT.

J is TRBJ2-1 and V is TRBV5-1; D may be TRBD2 (6 bases). CDR3 length: 16 amino acids. The V end lost 0 bases, the J end lost 8 bases, and 18 bases lay between the germline ends. CDR1 and CDR2 from the germline V gene are SGHRS and YFSETQ. Written as DNA, the CDR3 is TGCGCCAGCAGCTTGGGCACGGGAGCACCTGGCGATGAGCAGTTCTTC. Its translation: CASSLGTGAPGDEQFF. Complete variable domain (other parts from reference TRBV5-1 and TRBJ2-1): KAGVTQTPRYLIKTRGQQVTLSCSPISGHRSVSWYQQTPGQGLQFLFEYFSETQRNKGNFPGRFSGRQFSNSRSEMNVSTLELGDSALYLCASSLGTGAPGDEQFFGPGTRLTVL.

The genes are TRBV3-1 (or the pseudogene TRBV3-2) and TRBJ2-5; 8 bases fit TRBD1. CDR1 and CDR2 from the germline V gene are LGHDT and YNNKEL (reference sequence). J gave up 4 bases and V 6 bases, and 7 bases lay outside the gene matches. The CDR3 loop spans 14 amino acids. This chain's CDR3 is CASRSSGGGETQYF. The CDR3, as DNA: TGTGCCAGCAGATCCTCAGGGGGCGGAGAGACCCAGTACTTC.

This clone was seen just once. The chain uses TRBV4-3 and TRBJ2-1; D possibly corresponds to TRBD1 (5 bases). The CDR3 covers 18 residues. V lost 0 bases to trimming and J lost 1 base, with 16 bases between them. Germline loops: CDR1 LGHNA, CDR2 YSLEER. DNA of the CDR3: TGCGCCAGCAGCCAAGATGGGGCCCTCAGTCTGTCCTACAATGAGCAGTTCTTC. Its translation is CASSQDGALSLSYNEQFF.

The chain couples TRBV19 to TRBJ2-7; no firm D call. The CDR3 runs 13 residues. Trimming stripped 3 bases from V and 2 bases from J, with 8 bases between. CDR1 is LNHDA and CDR2 is SQIVND in the germline V gene (reference sequence). In DNA form, the CDR3 reads TGTGCCAGTAGTATCAAGCTCCCCTACGAGCAGTACTTC. Protein product: CASSIKLPYEQYF.

The V gene is TRBV27, the J gene TRBJ2-2; D is unresolved. V shed 3 bases and J shed 1 base, with 6 bases lying between them. The CDR3 sequence is 14 residues long. Germline lookup yields CDR1 MNHEY and CDR2 SMNVEV (reference sequence). This chain's CDR3 is CASSFEVNTGELFF. As DNA, the CDR3 is TGTGCCAGCAGTTTTGAGGTGAACACCGGGGAGCTGTTTTTT.

The chain carries TRBV27 and TRBJ1-4; D might be TRBD1 (5 bases). There are 17 residues in the CDR3. Trimming cost V 1 base and J 0 bases, with 12 bases left between them. CDR1 and CDR2 (germline): MNHEY, SMNVEV (reference sequence). The CDR3 reads CASSLCCDRPTNEKLFF. The CDR3 bases are TGTGCCAGCAGTTTATGTTGTGACAGACCAACTAATGAAAAACTGTTTTTT.

The V gene is TRBV4-3, the J gene TRBJ1-5, with unresolved D. This CDR3 spans 14 amino acids. Trimming stripped 1 base from V and 2 bases from J, with 6 bases between. Germline lookup yields CDR1 LGHNA and CDR2 YSLEER. The CDR3 loop reads CASSQAQGNQPQHF. CDR3 sequence (DNA): TGCGCCAGCAGCCAAGCGCAGGGCAATCAGCCCCAGCATTTT.

This clone was picked up one time. The chain uses TRBV10-3 and TRBJ2-7; D is perhaps TRBD1 (5 bases). The germline V and J ends were trimmed by 4 bases and 1 base, with 5 bases remaining between them. CDR3 length: 12 residues. CDR1 and CDR2 (germline): ENHRY, SYGVKD. Here the CDR3 reads CAISGQSYEQYF. The CDR3, as DNA: TGTGCCATCAGTGGACAGTCCTACGAGCAGTACTTC.

This clone was picked up one time. The rearrangement links TRBV19 to TRBJ1-2; D is unclear. The CDR3 runs 15 residues. CDR1 LNHDA and CDR2 SQIVND come from the germline V gene (reference sequence). Between the trimmed V and J ends, which lost 5 bases and 4 bases, there was a span of 17 bases. CDR3 amino acids: CASSLYSERGYGYTF. CDR3 sequence (DNA): TGTGCCAGTAGTTTGTACAGCGAGCGGGGCTATGGCTACACCTTC.

The J gene is TRBJ1-6, the V gene TRBV5-4; TRBD1 matches at 8 bases. This CDR3 has 17 amino acids. The V gene end was trimmed by 6 bases and the J gene end by 6 bases; junction bases not matched to a gene: 14. Per the germline V gene, CDR1 is SGHNT and CDR2 is YYREEE (reference sequence). This CDR3 is CASTPGARGLGNSPLHF. The CDR3 nucleotides read TGTGCCAGCACCCCGGGGGCCAGGGGGCTCGGTAATTCACCCCTCCACTTT.

This chain uses TRBV5-1 with TRBJ1-6; TRBD1 matches at 9 bases. This CDR3 has 15 residues. The V and J ends lost 4 bases and 7 bases, in that order; junction bases with no gene match: 6. Germline V CDR1 and CDR2: SGHRS, YFSETQ. CDR3 nucleotide sequence: TGCGCCAGCAGCGAGGACAGGGGTTGGAATTCACCCCTCCACTTT. Residues: CASSEDRGWNSPLHF.

The chain recombines TRBV27 with TRBJ1-2; tentatively, D is TRBD1 (6 bases). The V gene's germline CDR1 is MNHEY and CDR2 SMNVEV (reference sequence). The V end was cut by 2 bases, the J end by 2 bases, with 6 bases between. This CDR3 spans 13 amino acids. The CDR3 loop is CASSLQGNYGYTF. The CDR3, as DNA: TGTGCCAGCAGTTTACAGGGGAACTATGGCTACACCTTC.

The rearrangement joins TRBV9 to TRBJ1-1; TRBD1 is a possible D gene (5 bases). CDR1 is SGDLS and CDR2 is YYNGEE in the germline V gene. This CDR3 spans 15 amino acids. V was trimmed by 4 bases and J by 3 bases, leaving 16 bases between them. CDR3 in DNA: TGTGCCAGCAGCCCGCCCCGGCCCAGGGACACTGAAGCTTTCTTT. This encodes CASSPPRPRDTEAFF.

The gene calls are TRBV6-2 or TRBV6-3 and TRBJ1-2, with a weak D call TRBD1 (6 bases). Trimming stripped 5 bases from V and 8 bases from J, with 12 bases between. Germline loops: CDR1 MNHEY, CDR2 SVGEGT. The CDR3 covers 12 residues. The CDR3 DNA sequence: TGTGCCAGCAGTAATACAGGGTACGGCTACACCTTC. This codes for CASSNTGYGYTF.

This rearrangement joins TRBV7-9 to TRBJ1-1, with 9 bases fitting TRBD1. Germline trimming cut 6 bases from V and 9 bases from J; bases unmatched to any gene: 8. The CDR3 extends over 13 amino acids. The germline V gene encodes CDR1 SEHNR and CDR2 FQNEAQ (reference sequence). Here the CDR3 DNA reads TGTGCCAGCAGACCCGACAGGGGGGCGAAAGCTTTCTTT. Translating gives CASRPDRGAKAFF.

J is TRBJ2-7 and V is TRBV9; perhaps TRBD1 as D (6 bases). The CDR3 loop spans 14 amino acids. The V gene's germline CDR1 is SGDLS and CDR2 YYNGEE. V gave up 2 bases and J gave up 0 bases, with 9 bases separating them. CDR3 coding DNA: TGTGCCAGCAGCGTCGACAGGATCTCCTACGAGCAGTACTTC. It specifies CASSVDRISYEQYF. Drawing the rest from reference TRBV9 and TRBJ2-7, the complete variable domain is DSGVTQTPKHLITATGQRVTLRCSPRSGDLSVYWYQQSLDQGLQFLIQYYNGEERAKGNILERFSAQQFPDLHSELNLSSLELGDSALYFCASSVDRISYEQYFGPGTRLTVT.

The J gene is TRBJ2-1, the V gene TRBV7-2, with TRBD2 matching over 8 bases. V trimming: 4 bases; J trimming: 5 bases; junction bases outside the gene matches: 7. This CDR3 has 15 residues. The germline CDR1 and CDR2 sequences are SGHTA and FQGNSA. The chain's CDR3 is CASSSSGSLHNEQFF. Here the CDR3 DNA reads TGTGCCAGCAGCTCAAGCGGGAGTTTGCACAATGAGCAGTTCTTC. The whole variable domain, remainder taken from reference TRBV7-2 and TRBJ2-1, is GAGVSQSPSNKVTEKGKDVELRCDPISGHTALYWYRQSLGQGLEFLIYFQGNSAPDKSGLPSDRFSAERTGGSVSTLTIQRTQQEDSAVYLCASSSSGSLHNEQFFGPGTRLTVL.

This clone has a handful of counts. The genes are TRBV9 and TRBJ1-5, with D possibly being TRBD1 (5 bases). The CDR3 is made up of 14 amino acids. The V end lost 3 bases, the J end lost 7 bases, and 14 bases lay between the germline ends. The germline gives CDR1 SGDLS, CDR2 YYNGEE. The CDR3, as DNA: TGTGCCAGCAGCGCCGGGCAGGGAGGGCAGCCCCAGCATTTT. Translating it yields CASSAGQGGQPQHF. Full variable domain (outside the CDR3, taken from reference TRBV9 and TRBJ1-5): DSGVTQTPKHLITATGQRVTLRCSPRSGDLSVYWYQQSLDQGLQFLIQYYNGEERAKGNILERFSAQQFPDLHSELNLSSLELGDSALYFCASSAGQGGQPQHFGDGTRLSIL.

J is TRBJ2-3 and V is TRBV5-1, with 7 nucleotides matching TRBD1. The V gene's germline CDR1 is SGHRS and CDR2 YFSETQ. This CDR3 has 14 residues. V dropped 4 bases and J dropped 2; count of bases not matched to a gene: 4. CDR3 sequence: CASSRDSPTDTQYF. As DNA, the CDR3 is TGCGCCAGCAGCCGGGACAGCCCCACAGATACGCAGTATTTT.

V is TRBV10-1 and J is TRBJ2-3, with 8 nucleotides matching TRBD2. Germline loops: CDR1 WNHNN, CDR2 SYGVQD (reference sequence). The CDR3 extends over 19 amino acids. V shed 3 bases and J 0 bases; nucleotides not matched to a gene: 14. For the CDR3, the DNA is TGCGCCAGCAGTGAACTAGCGGCCGCTTACTGCCATAGCACAGATACGCAGTATTTT. Protein: CASSELAAAYCHSTDTQYF.

The chain has TRBV12-3 or TRBV12-4 and TRBJ1-5; D is unclear. Trimming removed 2 bases at V and 4 bases at J, with 6 bases between. This CDR3 is built from 13 residues. CDR3 sequence reads: CASSLPGNQPQHF. Written as DNA, the CDR3 is TGTGCCAGCAGTTTACCCGGTAATCAGCCCCAGCATTTT.

J is TRBJ2-7 and V is TRBV7-9; 11 bases are a match to TRBD2. Germline CDR1 reads SEHNR; CDR2 reads FQNEAQ (reference sequence). This CDR3 has 15 amino acids. V dropped 5 bases and J dropped 0; count of bases not matched to a gene: 3. DNA of the CDR3: TGTGCCAGCAGCCGACTAGCGGGGAACTCCTACGAGCAGTACTTC. As protein: CASSRLAGNSYEQYF.

This clone came up a few times. The chain employs TRBV27 and TRBJ2-1; TRBD2 is a possible D gene (5 bases). There are 16 residues in the CDR3. Trimming removed 3 bases from V and 2 bases from J, with 14 bases in between. Germline-derived CDR1 and CDR2 are MNHEY and SMNVEV (reference sequence). Here the CDR3 reads CASSFLRLLAYNEQFF. CDR3 in DNA: TGTGCCAGCAGTTTCTTGCGTCTACTAGCCTACAATGAGCAGTTCTTC.

This sequence joins TRBV5-1 and TRBJ2-1; 13 nucleotides align to TRBD2. V gave up 0 bases and J gave up 14 bases; unmatched junction bases: 8. This CDR3 has 15 residues. CDR1 is SGHRS, CDR2 YFSETQ, per germline. The CDR3, as DNA: TGCGCCAGCAGCTTGGAGGGGACTAGCGGGATTGCGGAGTTCTTC. It specifies CASSLEGTSGIAEFF.